A selection of T cell receptor beta chains follows, all from one sample in a study of graft-versus-host responses after intestinal transplantation. TCRdb's copy holds only in-frame clones and misses some; the assay was immunoSEQ multiplex PCR. Among about 54,000 clones listed, about 90% were seen once. Sequencing was performed on PBMCs, taken about 93 weeks after intestinal transplant. The receptor source for this set is a human patient who received an intestinal transplant, so some T cells may come from the graft donor. Both conserved end residues are part of each CDR3. The D gene is left open where the match is weak. Part of the rows lack a size; the others show once, few, many or a class for expanded clones.

clone_size,v_call,d_call,j_call,cdr3_aa
.,TRBV19,.,TRBJ2-1,CARGLLEDFVSYNEQFF
.,TRBV7-9,TRBD2,TRBJ2-3,CASSGPRLAGWEYF
.,TRBV2,.,TRBJ2-6,CASRRVSGANVLTF
.,TRBV6-6,.,TRBJ1-2,CASSYSMGGDYGYTF
.,TRBV5-1,.,TRBJ2-2,CASSLDTPNTGELFF
.,TRBV5-1,.,TRBJ1-4,CASSNTGTQEEKLFF
.,TRBV5-4,.,TRBJ1-3,CASSGGGNTIYF
.,TRBV6-4,.,TRBJ2-3,CASSVHSTDTQYF
.,TRBV6-1,.,TRBJ1-1,CASSAHSSNTEAFF
.,TRBV7-9,.,TRBJ2-7,CASSLGSYEQYF
.,TRBV5-4,TRBD1,TRBJ2-7,CASRTPRGYRNYEQYF
.,TRBV7-6,.,TRBJ2-1,CASSLVGGPNEQFF
.,TRBV5-1,.,TRBJ1-1,CASSLNQGEEAFF
.,TRBV15,.,TRBJ2-1,CATSREVGYNEQFF
.,TRBV6-5,.,TRBJ2-7,CASGAATYEQYF
.,TRBV19,.,TRBJ1-2,CASSISLGGYGYTF
.,TRBV10-2,TRBD2,TRBJ2-3,CASSVLAGGSTDTQYF
.,TRBV5-6,.,TRBJ1-3,CASSIGLDSGNTIYF
.,TRBV2,TRBD2,TRBJ2-1,CASRDTAGGSYNEQFF
.,TRBV5-6,.,TRBJ1-2,CASSQFGSRQPPNYGYTF
.,TRBV6-1,.,.,CASSGRTGYEQYF
.,TRBV11-2,.,TRBJ1-4,CASSLGVRSEKLFF
few,TRBV5-5,TRBD1,TRBJ2-2,CASSLRTGAGELFF
.,TRBV5-4,.,TRBJ2-3,CASRPNNDIASTDTQYF
few,TRBV19,.,TRBJ1-5,CATGYRNQPQHF
.,TRBV5-1,TRBD1,TRBJ2-6,CASSLPGQLTGANVLTF
once,TRBV30,.,TRBJ2-3,CASTRRAGAFSTDTQYF
.,TRBV18,.,TRBJ1-5,CASSRGLGNQPQHF
once,TRBV7-8,.,TRBJ2-7,CASSRDRPSYEQYF
.,TRBV13,TRBD1,TRBJ2-7,CASSPRQGALNEQYF
once,TRBV28,TRBD2,TRBJ2-4,CASSVSGGAKNIQYF
.,TRBV27,.,TRBJ2-7,CASGFPPGGPSSYEQYF
.,TRBV11-2,.,TRBJ2-1,CASSFTASVYDEQFF
.,TRBV9,.,TRBJ2-7,CASSVYGAEQYF
.,TRBV30,.,TRBJ2-5,CAWSVLAPETQYF
.,TRBV12-5,TRBD2,TRBJ2-1,CASAELGGGRDEQFF
.,TRBV7-2,.,TRBJ2-7,CASSPDRRTYEQYF
few,TRBV18,.,TRBJ1-1,CASQGGYTEAFF
.,TRBV6-6,TRBD1,TRBJ2-7,CASSPRDRDYEQYF
.,TRBV7-9,.,TRBJ2-7,CASSPPSGTPWQYF
.,TRBV5-1,TRBD2,TRBJ2-3,CASSSVAGGTDTQYF
.,TRBV19,.,TRBJ1-2,CASSTPGVGGYTF
.,TRBV2,TRBD1,TRBJ1-6,CASIESSGTAYYHDNSPLHF
.,TRBV9,.,TRBJ2-1,CASSVGGVYNEQFF
.,TRBV5-4,.,TRBJ2-5,CASSLWVQETQYF
.,TRBV7-3,TRBD2,TRBJ2-7,CASSLTGPRGGGHEQYF
.,TRBV30,.,TRBJ2-1,CAWTEINEQFF
.,TRBV5-5,TRBD1,TRBJ2-7,CASSLTGGWYEQYF
.,TRBV4-3,.,TRBJ1-2,CASSHPPRRADYGYTF